This TCR beta chain was documented in a study of OX40 agonist ivuxolimab in advanced cancers. Across the study: The treatment was a fully human IgG2 OX40 agonist, ivuxolimab.

This CDR3 is 16 amino acids long. The ends lost 9 bases at V and 5 bases at J; junction bases unmatched: 11. The V gene's germline CDR1 is SGHNT and CDR2 YYREEE (reference sequence). Here immunoSEQ multiplex PCR was the method, and the copy in TCRdb shows in-frame clones only, minus some. The table records around 53,000 clones, over 90% of them present only once. This sequence originates from an adult with an advanced solid tumor such as melanoma, head and neck, liver or kidney cancer. The rearrangement links TRBV5-4 to TRBJ2-2, with 12 nucleotides matching TRBD2. Source: CD4+ or CD8+ T cells sorted from blood, taken in a trial of the OX40 agonist ivuxolimab. CDR3 amino acids: CAIPTSGSVGTGELFF. The CDR3 region has the DNA TGTGCCATTCCGACTAGCGGGAGTGTCGGAACCGGGGAGCTGTTTTTT.